The 22 T cell receptor beta chains below were found in one sample sequenced in a study of identical twins. TCRdb itself ran the 5' RACE reads through MiXCR, one entry per CDR3 protein. The sample consists of roughly 750,000 distinct CDR3 sequences, about 20% of them appearing once. The sample also formed part of further work on T cells expressing NK-cell markers.

The specimen was PBMCs. The receptor source for this set is a woman aged 18-29 years in good health.

This clonotype was detected ten times or more. The chain employs TRBV27 and TRBJ1-2; D might be TRBD1 (5 bases). Germline V gene lookup returns CDR1 MNHEY and CDR2 SMNVEV (reference sequence). The CDR3 loop spans 14 amino acids. The ends were cut back, 6 bases at V and 8 bases at J, with 19 bases in the middle. The CDR3 coding sequence is TGTGCCAGCAGAAGAGGGGCTAACGCGGGGGGCTACACCTTC. Amino acid sequence: CASRRGANAGGYTF.

At least ten counts were recorded for this clonotype. The gene calls are TRBV6-2 or TRBV6-3 and TRBJ2-2, with 9 positions matching TRBD1. The germline V gene has CDR1 MNHEY and CDR2 SVGEGT. The CDR3 runs to 15 residues. J lost 4 bases, V lost 7 bases, and 7 bases had no gene match. CDR3 protein: CASTSGTGPTGELFF. The DNA for the CDR3 is TGTGCCAGCACCTCCGGGACAGGGCCCACCGGGGAGCTGTTTTTT.

This clonotype has just a few counts. This chain uses TRBV7-9 with TRBJ2-1; 8 bases match TRBD2. The length of the CDR3 is 16 residues. V lost 3 bases and J lost 4; bases outside the gene matches: 8. CDR1 and CDR2 from the germline V gene are SEHNR and FQNEAQ (reference sequence). The CDR3 here is CASSFHRGGGYNEQFF. CDR3 DNA: TGTGCCAGCAGCTTCCACCGTGGCGGGGGGTACAATGAGCAGTTCTTC.

This clonotype was observed a handful of times. The gene calls are TRBV27 and TRBJ2-7, with D unclear. Germline assignment: CDR1 MNHEY and CDR2 SMNVEV (reference sequence). Trimming removed 7 bases at V and 7 bases at J, with 11 bases between. The length of the CDR3 is 11 residues. This CDR3 is CASTLGSEQYF. The CDR3 DNA sequence: TGTGCCAGCACCTTAGGTTCGGAGCAGTACTTC.

This clonotype turned up a few times. This rearrangement joins TRBV20-1 to TRBJ2-7; perhaps TRBD1 as D (5 bases). Germline CDR1 reads DFQATT; CDR2 reads SNEGSKA (reference sequence). The CDR3 extends over 13 amino acids. Trimming took 2 bases from V and 5 from J, leaving 13 bases between them. This CDR3 reads CSARQGVKNEQYF. As DNA, the CDR3 is TGCAGTGCTAGACAGGGTGTCAAGAACGAGCAGTACTTC.

The chain couples TRBV6-1 to TRBJ2-2; 7 positions match TRBD2. The germline CDR1 and CDR2 sequences are MNHNS and SASEGT. V gave up 7 bases and J gave up 0 bases; unmatched junction bases: 8. The CDR3 consists of 16 residues. The CDR3 loop reads CASTLTSVANTGELFF. In nucleotides, the CDR3 is TGTGCCAGCACCCTAACTAGCGTCGCGAACACCGGGGAGCTGTTTTTT.

This clonotype was counted at least ten times. The chain couples TRBV20-1 to TRBJ2-1; no clear D. V was clipped by 6 bases and J by 1 base, with 16 bases between them. This CDR3 has 15 amino acids. Germline V gene sequence: CDR1 DFQATT, CDR2 SNEGSKA (reference sequence). The CDR3 sequence: CSARPLVGSYNEQFF. The CDR3 DNA reads TGCAGTGCGCGGCCCTTGGTGGGGTCCTACAATGAGCAGTTCTTC.

This clonotype has a handful of counts. This chain joins TRBV13 and TRBJ1-2, with D possibly being TRBD1 (5 bases). Trimming left V 1 base short and J 6 bases short, with 6 bases between. The CDR3 has 12 residues. In germline, CDR1 is PRHDT, CDR2 FYEKMQ (reference sequence). CDR3 region: CASSLAQDGYTF. Written as DNA, the CDR3 is TGTGCCAGCAGCTTAGCACAGGATGGCTACACCTTC. The full variable domain, its missing parts supplied by reference TRBV13 and TRBJ1-2, is AAGVIQSPRHLIKEKRETATLKCYPIPRHDTVYWYQQGPGQDPQFLISFYEKMQSDKGSIPDRFSAQQFSDYHSELNMSSLELGDSALYFCASSLAQDGYTFGSGTRLTVV.

This clonotype was detected only a few times. The rearrangement uses TRBV9 and TRBJ2-7; D is unclear. The CDR3 is made up of 13 amino acids. CDR1 and CDR2 from the germline V gene are SGDLS and YYNGEE. V was trimmed by 0 bases and J by 5 bases, leaving 9 bases between them. CDR3 bases: TGTGCCAGCAGCGTAGACAGATTTCACGAGCAGTACTTC. It is translated as CASSVDRFHEQYF.

The chain is built from TRBV5-6 and TRBJ2-1, with TRBD2 matching 11 bases. Germline CDR1 and CDR2: SGHDT and YYEEEE. V was pared by 0 bases and J by 7 bases, with 6 bases of the junction left unmatched. The CDR3 consists of 16 residues. CDR3: CASSLEVAGGRNEQFF. DNA for the CDR3: TGTGCCAGCAGCTTGGAGGTAGCGGGAGGGCGGAATGAGCAGTTCTTC. Looking up the rest from reference TRBV5-6 and TRBJ2-1 gives the full variable domain: DAGVTQSPTHLIKTRGQQVTLRCSPKSGHDTVSWYQQALGQGPQFIFQYYEEEERQRGNFPDRFSGHQFPNYSSELNVNALLLGDSALYLCASSLEVAGGRNEQFFGPGTRLTVL.

This clonotype showed up many times. The rearrangement joins TRBV20-1 to TRBJ2-3; TRBD2 matches 7 bases. Germline V lookup: CDR1 DFQATT, CDR2 SNEGSKA (reference sequence). This CDR3 region has 13 residues. V lost 0 bases, J lost 13 bases, and 10 bases stayed unmatched. This chain's CDR3 is CSARDPSGATKYF. As DNA, the CDR3 is TGCAGTGCTAGAGATCCCAGCGGGGCCACTAAGTATTTT.

This clonotype occurred a few times. The chain employs TRBV20-1 and TRBJ2-7; the D is unclear. CDR1 and CDR2 (germline): DFQATT, SNEGSKA (reference sequence). Trimming took off 2 bases at V and 6 bases at J, with 11 bases between the two ends. This CDR3 region has 12 residues. DNA for the CDR3: TGCAGTGCTAGATACCCCTCCGGCGAGCAGTACTTC. The encoded protein is CSARYPSGEQYF.

This clonotype occurred many times. V is TRBV20-1 and J is TRBJ2-3, with D possibly TRBD2 on 6 matching bases. The CDR3 runs to 13 residues. Germline-derived CDR1 and CDR2 are DFQATT and SNEGSKA (reference sequence). Deletions cut 3 bases from V and 1 base from J, with 8 bases between. CDR3 protein: CSARSSGTDTQYF. CDR3 in DNA: TGCAGTGCTAGGTCTAGCGGCACAGATACGCAGTATTTT.

About this clonotype itself: This may be a read error, as it is one base from a much larger clone. This chain uses TRBV20-1 with TRBJ2-1; 8 nucleotides agree with TRBD2. The junction had 19 bases not matched to a gene; V was cut back by 6 bases and J by 9 bases. The germline gives CDR1 DFQATT, CDR2 SNEGSKA (reference sequence). There are 16 residues in the CDR3. The CDR3 nucleotides are TGCAGTGCCCCGAAGGATGGGAGCGGGAGAAGCCCTGAGCAGTTCTTC. It encodes CSAPKDGSGRSPEQFF.

The chain is built from TRBV7-2 and TRBJ2-7; D possibly corresponds to TRBD2 (5 bases). Trimming removed 0 bases at V and 3 bases at J, with 12 bases between. Germline lookup yields CDR1 SGHTA and CDR2 FQGNSA. CDR3 length: 15 residues. CDR3 amino acids: CTSSLAVGSDYEQYF. CDR3 nucleotide sequence: TGTACCAGCAGCTTAGCCGTCGGTAGCGACTACGAGCAGTACTTC.

By share, this clonotype ranks as medium-sized. This chain connects TRBV20-1 to TRBJ2-1; TRBD1 agrees at 7 bases. CDR3 length: 14 residues. Germline V gene data show CDR1 as DFQATT and CDR2 as SNEGSKA (reference sequence). With V trimmed by 5 bases and J by 1 base, 5 bases remained unmatched. The DNA of the CDR3 is TGCAGTGCTCAGAAGACAGGGTCCTACAATGAGCAGTTCTTC. It is translated as CSAQKTGSYNEQFF.

This clonotype was detected only a few times. This chain joins TRBV25-1 and TRBJ2-3, with 9 nucleotides matching TRBD2. Germline V CDR1 and CDR2: MGHDK, SYGVNS. Germline trimming cut 4 bases from V and 8 bases from J; bases unmatched to any gene: 10. The CDR3 is 15 amino acids. CDR3 amino acids: CASSGVAGAAGTQYF. The CDR3 bases are TGTGCCAGCAGTGGGGTAGCGGGGGCCGCCGGTACGCAGTATTTT.

This clonotype was counted only a few times. This chain connects TRBV15 to TRBJ2-7, with TRBD2 matching over 7 bases. V dropped 10 bases and J dropped 6; count of bases not matched to a gene: 6. The CDR3 is 11 amino acids. The germline V gene has CDR1 LNHNV and CDR2 YYDKDF (reference sequence). CDR3 sequence: CARGGSPEQYF. The CDR3 region has the DNA TGTGCCAGGGGGGGATCCCCCGAGCAGTACTTC.

V usage is TRBV29-1 and J usage is TRBJ2-1; 8 bases are a match to TRBD2. This CDR3 contains 14 residues. V gave up 5 bases and J gave up 7 bases; unmatched junction bases: 10. The germline gives CDR1 SQVTM, CDR2 ANQGSEA. CDR3 sequence: CSVWREVWRNEQFF. CDR3 in DNA: TGCAGCGTTTGGCGGGAGGTTTGGAGGAATGAGCAGTTCTTC.

V is TRBV5-1 and J is TRBJ2-1; no clear D. CDR1 is SGHRS and CDR2 is YFSETQ in the germline V gene. Between the trimmed V and J ends, which lost 4 bases and 1 base, there was a span of 9 bases. The CDR3 loop spans 14 amino acids. CDR3 protein: CASSQERSYNEQFF. As DNA, the CDR3 is TGCGCCAGCAGCCAGGAGCGATCCTACAATGAGCAGTTCTTC.

This clonotype has only a few counts. This chain connects TRBV6-5 to TRBJ2-3, with D perhaps matching TRBD2 (6 bases). Between the trimmed V and J ends, which lost 6 bases and 2 bases, there was a span of 21 bases. The CDR3 has 17 amino acids. Looked up from germline, CDR1 is MNHEY and CDR2 is SVGAGI. CDR3 loop: CASSYVVGSGNTDTQYF. The CDR3 DNA is TGTGCCAGCAGCTATGTAGTCGGTAGCGGTAACACAGATACGCAGTATTTT.

The V and J genes are TRBV20-1 and TRBJ1-2; D is undetermined. CDR1 and CDR2 (germline): DFQATT, SNEGSKA (reference sequence). The germline V and J ends were trimmed by 6 bases and 4 bases, with 15 bases remaining between them. CDR3 length: 13 amino acids. The CDR3 region is CSAVGNHGYGYTF. The CDR3 nucleotides read TGCAGTGCCGTGGGGAACCACGGCTATGGCTACACCTTC.